What follows are 8 T cell receptor beta chains derived from one specimen sequenced in a study of blood T cell repertoires in COVID-19. TCRdb's table, derived via immunoSEQ multiplex PCR, lists solely in-frame clones and lacks some. This table has 160,000 or so clones, less than 85% appearing once. Sequenced input: PBMCs or T cells enriched from blood (not recorded which). The receptor source for this set is a man aged 55-75 years who had recovered from COVID-19.

The V and J genes are TRBV7-2 and TRBJ2-7, with 10 positions matching TRBD2. CDR1 and CDR2 (germline): SGHTA, FQGNSA. V was pared by 3 bases and J by 0 bases, with 8 bases of the junction left unmatched. This CDR3 comprises 17 residues. The CDR3 sequence is CASSFLASGSSSYEQYF. In DNA form, the CDR3 reads TGTGCCAGCAGCTTTCTGGCTAGCGGGAGTTCCTCCTACGAGCAGTACTTC.

The CDR3 DNA is TGTGCCAGCAGTTCCTGGGGACTAGCGGGAGTTGGGAACAATGAGCAGTTCTTC. It yields the protein CASSSWGLAGVGNNEQFF. V is TRBV27 and J is TRBJ2-1, with 14 bases aligning to TRBD2. Per germline, CDR1 MNHEY and CDR2 SMNVEV (reference sequence). The CDR3 runs to 18 residues. The V and J ends lost 4 bases and 5 bases, in that order; junction bases with no gene match: 10.

This sequence joins TRBV5-8 and TRBJ1-5; a possible D gene is TRBD1 (5 bases). The CDR3 covers 15 residues. Looked up from germline, CDR1 is SGHTS and CDR2 is YDEGEE. V gave up 5 bases and J gave up 0 bases, with 12 bases separating them. The CDR3 DNA follows: TGTGCCAGCAGGAGACAGCCAGCTAGCAATCAGCCCCAGCATTTT. This encodes CASRRQPASNQPQHF. The whole variable domain, filled in from reference TRBV5-8 and TRBJ1-5, reads EAGVTQSPTHLIKTRGQQATLRCSPISGHTSVYWYQQALGLGLQFLLWYDEGEERNRGNFPPRFSGRQFPNYSSELNVNALELEDSALYLCASRRQPASNQPQHFGDGTRLSIL.

The sample holds a few counts of this clone. The chain recombines TRBV11-3 with TRBJ2-2; no clear D gene. The V gene's germline CDR1 is SGHNT and CDR2 YENEEA. This CDR3 region has 13 residues. The V end lost 1 base, the J end lost 8 bases, and 8 bases lay between the germline ends. For the CDR3, the DNA is TGTGCCAGCAGCTTAGTTTCAGCGGGGGAGCTGTTTTTT. Translated: CASSLVSAGELFF.

This clone has a single count. This chain links TRBV29-1 with TRBJ2-3; the match to TRBD1 covers 7 bases. V shed 7 bases, J shed 3 bases, and the junction held 7 bases outside the gene matches. This CDR3 is built from 13 residues. Germline V gene lookup returns CDR1 SQVTM and CDR2 ANQGSEA. CDR3 sequence reads: CSASRQGTDTQYF. DNA for the CDR3: TGCAGCGCCTCCAGACAGGGAACAGATACGCAGTATTTT.

CDR3 sequence: CASSLVGSSGPSDTQYF. CDR3 coding DNA: TGTGCCAGCAGCTTAGTTGGGTCTAGCGGACCCTCAGATACGCAGTATTTT. The V and J genes are TRBV11-2 and TRBJ2-3; TRBD2 matches 7 bases. The length of the CDR3 is 17 residues. V was clipped by 1 base and J by 4 bases; unmatched bases: 11. CDR1 is SGHAT, CDR2 FQNNGV, per germline.

The sample holds a few counts of this clone. The genes are TRBV5-1 and TRBJ1-1, with 7 bases identical to TRBD1. Germline V gives CDR1 SGHRS, CDR2 YFSETQ. Trimming took 3 bases from V and 0 from J; bases not matched to a gene: 14. This CDR3 region has 18 residues. CDR3 residues: CASSYKTGRGDVNTEAFF. The CDR3 bases are TGCGCCAGCAGCTACAAGACAGGGCGGGGGGATGTGAACACTGAAGCTTTCTTT.

The chain has TRBV3-1 (or the pseudogene TRBV3-2) and TRBJ1-5, with D possibly matching TRBD1 (5 bases). V was clipped by 2 bases and J by 7 bases, with 9 bases between them. The CDR3 extends over 13 amino acids. The germline V gene has CDR1 LGHDT and CDR2 YNNKEL (reference sequence). The CDR3 loop reads CASSQPGQQPQHF. CDR3 sequence (DNA): TGTGCCAGCAGCCAACCAGGGCAGCAGCCCCAGCATTTT.